These T cell receptor beta chains were read from a single sample in a study of vaccination and CD4 T cells after COVID-19. TCRdb re-analysed the PCR reads in MiXCR, keeping a single row per CDR3 protein. The table records some 11,000 distinct CDR3 sequences, roughly 31% of them present only once. Their antigens remain unidentified. Sequencing was performed on CD4+ T cells from blood, cultured in vitro. These receptors all stem from a human donor who had recovered from COVID-19. The CDR3 runs from the conserved cysteine through the conserved F or W. A D gene is named only where the DNA matches it firmly. Only some rows state a clone size, as once, few, many or a class for expanded clones.

d_call	v_call	clone_size	j_call	cdr3_aa	cdr3_nt
NA	TRBV7-2	NA	TRBJ1-1	CASRPSTWGNLRAEAFF	TGTGCCAGCAGACCCTCCACCTGGGGAAACCTTAGAGCTGAAGCTTTCTTT
NA	TRBV11-2	NA	TRBJ2-5	CASSLGGTKAQYF	TGTGCCAGCAGCTTGGGGGGGACAAAGGCCCAGTACTTC
TRBD2	TRBV7-2	NA	TRBJ2-5	CASSWGREGQETQYF	TGTGCCAGCAGCTGGGGCCGGGAGGGCCAAGAGACCCAGTACTTC
NA	TRBV28	NA	TRBJ1-1	CASTDVTEAFF	TGTGCCAGCACGGATGTCACTGAAGCTTTCTTT
NA	TRBV27	NA	TRBJ2-7	CASSYHRASSYEQYF	TGTGCCAGCAGTTACCACAGGGCGAGCTCCTACGAGCAGTACTTC
TRBD1	TRBV6-2/TRBV6-3	NA	TRBJ2-7	CASNEGTGGRYEQYF	TGTGCCAGCAATGAGGGGACAGGGGGCAGGTACGAGCAGTACTTC
NA	TRBV20-1	few	TRBJ2-5	CSARDPAGQATQYF	TGCAGTGCTAGAGATCCGGCAGGGCAAGCGACCCAGTACTTC
TRBD2	TRBV6-2/TRBV6-3	few	TRBJ2-3	CASRLAGGADTQYF	TGTGCCAGCAGATTGGCGGGGGGGGCAGATACGCAGTATTTT
NA	TRBV20-1	few	TRBJ1-1	CSASGRSNTEAFF	TGCAGTGCTTCGGGACGTTCGAACACTGAAGCTTTCTTT
NA	TRBV5-6	NA	TRBJ1-5	CASSFQGLQPQHF	TGTGCCAGCAGCTTCCAGGGGTTACAGCCCCAGCATTTT
NA	TRBV10-3	medium-sized	TRBJ1-2	CAISSGRLNYGYTF	TGTGCCATCAGTAGCGGACGGCTAAACTATGGCTACACCTTC
NA	TRBV28	NA	TRBJ2-5	CASRRPGGGETQYF	TGTGCCAGCAGACGACCGGGGGGCGGAGAGACCCAGTACTTC
NA	TRBV5-1	NA	TRBJ2-1	CASSLGRGDEQFF	TGCGCCAGCAGCTTGGGCAGGGGGGATGAGCAGTTCTTC
NA	TRBV2	few	TRBJ2-7	CASRGNSYEQYF	TGTGCCAGCAGGGGGAATTCCTACGAGCAGTACTTC
TRBD2	TRBV20-1	NA	TRBJ2-3	CSAGLAGGSTDTQYF	TGCAGTGCTGGGTTAGCGGGGGGAAGCACAGATACGCAGTATTTT
NA	TRBV19	few	TRBJ1-2	CASSGRVGYGYTF	TGTGCCAGTAGTGGCAGGGTAGGATATGGCTACACCTTC
NA	TRBV7-3	once	TRBJ2-3	CASSLKGDTLTDTQYF	TGTGCTAGCAGCTTAAAGGGGGATACTCTCACAGATACGCAGTATTTT
NA	TRBV7-3	few	TRBJ2-3	CASSSEGGTDTQYF	TGTGCCAGCAGCTCTGAAGGGGGCACAGATACGCAGTATTTT
NA	TRBV5-1	NA	TRBJ2-6	CVSSLELAGANVLTF	TGCGTCAGCAGCTTAGAACTGGCTGGGGCCAACGTCCTGACTTTC
NA	TRBV7-2	NA	TRBJ2-7	CASSLEVLSYEQYF	TGTGCCAGCAGCTTAGAGGTCCTCTCCTACGAGCAGTACTTC
TRBD2	TRBV6-5	NA	TRBJ2-7	CASSYSSSGTYYEQYF	TGTGCCAGCAGTTACTCCTCTAGCGGAACCTACTACGAGCAGTACTTC
NA	TRBV7-7	few	TRBJ1-1	CASSLARGTEAFF	TGTGCTAGCAGCTTAGCGCGCGGGACTGAAGCTTTCTTT
NA	TRBV20-1	few	TRBJ1-1	CSARAPPGAQVLANTEAFF	TGCAGTGCTAGAGCTCCGCCCGGTGCGCAGGTCCTAGCGAACACTGAAGCTTTCTTT
NA	TRBV7-9	NA	TRBJ2-1	CASSNWASYNEQFF	TGTGCCAGCAGCAACTGGGCCTCCTACAATGAGCAGTTCTTC
NA	TRBV7-2	few	TRBJ1-2	CASSLMLRETVF	TGTGCCAGCAGCTTAATGCTTAGGGAGACAGTCTTC
NA	TRBV28	few	TRBJ2-3	CASSLLEGAIADTQYF	TGTGCCAGCAGTTTATTGGAGGGGGCGATCGCAGATACGCAGTATTTT
NA	TRBV28	NA	TRBJ1-1	CASTSEVGSAEAFF	TGTGCCAGCACCTCGGAGGTGGGGAGCGCTGAAGCTTTCTTT
TRBD2	TRBV7-9	few	TRBJ2-3	CASSPSGTSFTDTQYF	TGTGCCAGCAGCCCATCAGGGACTAGTTTCACAGATACGCAGTATTTT
NA	TRBV5-6	few	TRBJ1-2	CASSFGKSYGYTF	TGTGCCAGCAGTTTTGGGAAATCCTATGGCTACACCTTC
NA	TRBV11-3	few	TRBJ1-1	CASSGGTEAFF	TGTGCCAGCAGCGGGGGCACTGAAGCTTTCTTT
NA	TRBV20-1	NA	TRBJ2-3	CSARPISGADTQYF	TGCAGTGCCCGTCCTATCTCAGGGGCAGATACGCAGTATTTT
NA	TRBV7-8	few	TRBJ1-1	CASSFRESNTEAFF	TGTGCCAGCAGCTTTCGGGAGTCGAACACTGAAGCTTTCTTT
NA	TRBV20-1	NA	TRBJ2-7	CSAPDRLDEQYF	TGCAGTGCTCCAGACAGGCTGGACGAGCAGTACTTC
NA	TRBV11-3	few	TRBJ1-2	CASSLRRNGYTF	TGTGCCAGCAGCTTACGACGCAATGGCTACACCTTC
NA	TRBV20-1	NA	TRBJ2-7	CSARDPAGPGEQYF	TGCAGTGCTAGAGATCCGGCGGGCCCGGGAGAGCAGTACTTC
NA	TRBV6-1	NA	TRBJ2-7	CASSESLGSYEQYF	TGTGCCAGCAGTGAAAGCCTGGGGAGTTACGAGCAGTACTTC
NA	TRBV2	few	TRBJ2-5	CASSEDMRDQETQYF	TGTGCCAGCAGTGAAGACATGAGGGACCAAGAGACCCAGTACTTC
NA	TRBV6-5	NA	TRBJ2-1	CASSSGVAYNEQFF	TGTGCCAGCAGTTCCGGAGTTGCCTACAATGAGCAGTTCTTC
NA	TRBV7-2	NA	TRBJ1-1	CASSLLKGGWTEAFF	TGTGCCAGCAGCTTATTAAAAGGGGGTTGGACTGAAGCTTTCTTT
NA	TRBV23-1	NA	TRBJ2-7	CASSPTLRSDEQYF	TGCGCCAGCAGTCCAACCCTCAGGAGCGACGAGCAGTACTTC
NA	TRBV11-3	NA	TRBJ1-5	CASSEDEATPQHF	TGTGCCAGCAGCGAAGACGAGGCAACGCCCCAGCATTTT
NA	TRBV6-1	NA	TRBJ2-1	CASTSAIRGQFF	TGTGCCAGCACTTCGGCGATCCGGGGGCAGTTCTTC